Below are 8 T cell receptor beta chains sequenced from a single sample in a study of cytotoxic CD8 clonotypes in ibrutinib-treated CLL. The method was immunoSEQ multiplex PCR; TCRdb's version includes in-frame clones alone and lacks a portion of them. The sample lists tens of thousands of clones; 50% to 60% were seen once. Specimen: PBMCs, collected at disease progression, from a patient treated with ibrutinib. The receptors were sampled from a human donor with chronic lymphocytic leukemia.

This clone was observed a handful of times. The V gene is TRBV1, the J gene TRBJ1-2. TRBV1 has pseudogene status. This CDR3 comprises 15 residues. CDR3 in amino acids: CTSSLLGRGGGGYTF. The CDR3 DNA sequence: TGCACCAGCAGCCTGCTGGGCAGGGGGGGTGGTGGCTACACCTTC.

The chain uses TRBV29-1 and TRBJ2-1; TRBD2 matches 9 bases. CDR3 length: 14 amino acids. Germline assignment: CDR1 SQVTM and CDR2 ANQGSEA. V trimming: 7 bases; J trimming: 7 bases; junction bases outside the gene matches: 11. The CDR3 reads CSGGPTSGSNEQFF. Here the CDR3 DNA reads TGCAGCGGTGGACCGACTAGCGGTAGTAATGAGCAGTTCTTC.

V and J are TRBV5-4 and TRBJ1-1, with TRBD1 matching over 9 bases. Losses at the gene ends were 3 bases for V and 3 bases for J; bases not matched to a gene: 9. The CDR3 sequence is 16 residues long. Germline V gives CDR1 SGHNT, CDR2 YYREEE (reference sequence). CDR3 DNA sequence: TGTGCCAGCAGCTCAGGTACCGGGACAGGGTACACTGAAGCTTTCTTT. The encoded protein is CASSSGTGTGYTEAFF.

The J gene is TRBJ1-5, the V gene TRBV30; a possible D gene is TRBD1 (6 bases). This CDR3 comprises 14 residues. CDR1 is GTSNPN, CDR2 SVGIG, per germline (reference sequence). Trimming took 5 bases from V and 0 from J, leaving 11 bases between them. CDR3 loop: CAWDTGNSNQPQHF. CDR3 in DNA: TGTGCCTGGGACACAGGGAATAGCAATCAGCCCCAGCATTTT.

Here the CDR3 DNA reads TGCGCCAGCAGTAAGGGGGGGGTAAGGAAAGAGACCCAGTACTTC. As protein: CASSKGGVRKETQYF. The chain is built from TRBV10-1 and TRBJ2-5, with D tentatively TRBD2 (7 bases). The germline gives CDR1 WNHNN, CDR2 SYGVQD (reference sequence). The CDR3 contains 15 residues. The V end lost 5 bases, the J end lost 3 bases, and 16 bases lay between the germline ends.

The gene calls are TRBV5-1 and TRBJ2-2; D is unresolved. Germline lookup yields CDR1 SGHRS and CDR2 YFSETQ. V lost 0 bases and J lost 7, with 4 bases in between. The CDR3 is made up of 12 amino acids. This CDR3 is CASSLGGGELFF. CDR3 coding DNA: TGCGCCAGCAGCTTGGGTGGCGGGGAGCTGTTTTTT. The variable domain in full, with the rest retrieved from reference TRBV5-1 and TRBJ2-2, is KAGVTQTPRYLIKTRGQQVTLSCSPISGHRSVSWYQQTPGQGLQFLFEYFSETQRNKGNFPGRFSGRQFSNSRSEMNVSTLELGDSALYLCASSLGGGELFFGEGSRLTVL.

The CDR3 DNA sequence: TGTGCCAGCCGACAGTCCAATCAGCCCCAGCATTTT. Encoded protein: CASRQSNQPQHF. The rearrangement joins TRBV2 to TRBJ1-5; perhaps TRBD1 as D (5 bases). The CDR3 has 12 amino acids. Per germline, CDR1 SNHLY and CDR2 FYNNEI. Trimming removed 8 bases at V and 3 bases at J, with 8 bases between.

The rearrangement links TRBV14 to TRBJ2-3, with D hard to call. The CDR3 is 13 residues long. V lost 4 bases, J lost 1 base, and 6 bases lay in between. Germline V gene sequence: CDR1 SGHDN, CDR2 FVKESK. In nucleotides, the CDR3 is TGTGCCAGCAGCCCTTGGGGCACAGATACGCAGTATTTT. Translating gives CASSPWGTDTQYF.